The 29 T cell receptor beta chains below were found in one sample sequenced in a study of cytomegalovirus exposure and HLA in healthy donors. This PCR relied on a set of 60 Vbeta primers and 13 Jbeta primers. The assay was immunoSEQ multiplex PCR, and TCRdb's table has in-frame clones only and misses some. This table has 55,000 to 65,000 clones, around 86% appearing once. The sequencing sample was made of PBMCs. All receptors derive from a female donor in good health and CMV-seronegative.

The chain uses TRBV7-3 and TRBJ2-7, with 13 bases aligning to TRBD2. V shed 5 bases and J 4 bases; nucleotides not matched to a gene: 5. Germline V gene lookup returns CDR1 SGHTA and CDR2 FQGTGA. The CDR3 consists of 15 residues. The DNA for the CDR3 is TGTGCCAGCAGCCTCCTGGGACTAGCGGGGTACGAGCAGTACTTC. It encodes CASSLLGLAGYEQYF.

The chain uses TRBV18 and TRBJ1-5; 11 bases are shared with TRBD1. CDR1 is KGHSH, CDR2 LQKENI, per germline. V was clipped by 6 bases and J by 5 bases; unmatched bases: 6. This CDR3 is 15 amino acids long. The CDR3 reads CASSQGTGGDQPQHF. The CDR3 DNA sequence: TGTGCCAGCTCGCAAGGGACAGGGGGGGATCAGCCCCAGCATTTT.

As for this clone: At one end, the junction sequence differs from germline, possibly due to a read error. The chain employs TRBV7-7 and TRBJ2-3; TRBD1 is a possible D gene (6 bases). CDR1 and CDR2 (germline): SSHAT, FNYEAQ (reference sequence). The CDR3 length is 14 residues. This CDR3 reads CASSTGTSTDTQYF. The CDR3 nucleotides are TGTGCTAGCAGTACTGGGACAAGCACAGATACGCAGTATTTT.

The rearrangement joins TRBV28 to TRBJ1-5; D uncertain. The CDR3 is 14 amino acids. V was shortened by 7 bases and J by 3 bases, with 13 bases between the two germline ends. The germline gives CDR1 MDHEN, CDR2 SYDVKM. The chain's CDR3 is CASKPRTLNQPQHF. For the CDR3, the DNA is TGTGCCAGCAAACCCCGGACTCTCAATCAGCCCCAGCATTTT.

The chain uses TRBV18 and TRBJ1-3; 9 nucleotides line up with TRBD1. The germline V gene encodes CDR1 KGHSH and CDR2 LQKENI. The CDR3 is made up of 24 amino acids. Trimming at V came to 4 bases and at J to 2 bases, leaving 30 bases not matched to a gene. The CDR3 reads CASSLSVPRSANDRQGGPGNTIYF. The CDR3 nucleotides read TGTGCCAGCTCACTATCGGTCCCCCGAAGCGCGAATGACAGACAGGGGGGACCTGGAAACACCATATATTTT.

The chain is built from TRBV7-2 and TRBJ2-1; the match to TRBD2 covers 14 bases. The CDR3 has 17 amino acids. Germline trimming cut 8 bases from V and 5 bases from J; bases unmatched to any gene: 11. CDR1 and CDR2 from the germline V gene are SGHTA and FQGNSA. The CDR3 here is CASAGLAGAGYNNEQFF. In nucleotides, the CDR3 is TGTGCCAGCGCGGGACTAGCGGGAGCGGGGTATAACAATGAGCAGTTCTTC.

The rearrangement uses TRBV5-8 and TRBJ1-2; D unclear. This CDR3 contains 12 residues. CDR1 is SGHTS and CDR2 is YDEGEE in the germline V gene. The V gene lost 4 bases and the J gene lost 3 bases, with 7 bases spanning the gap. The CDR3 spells CASSITDYGYTF. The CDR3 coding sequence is TGTGCCAGCAGCATTACAGACTATGGCTACACCTTC.

CDR3 sequence reads: CASSQGQNAYEQYF. CDR3 sequence (DNA): TGTGCCAGCAGCCAAGGGCAGAACGCCTACGAGCAGTACTTC. The chain employs TRBV4-2 and TRBJ2-7; D not certain. CDR3 length: 14 residues. Trimming left V 1 base short and J 2 bases short, with 9 bases between. Looked up from germline, CDR1 is LGHNA and CDR2 is YNFKEQ.

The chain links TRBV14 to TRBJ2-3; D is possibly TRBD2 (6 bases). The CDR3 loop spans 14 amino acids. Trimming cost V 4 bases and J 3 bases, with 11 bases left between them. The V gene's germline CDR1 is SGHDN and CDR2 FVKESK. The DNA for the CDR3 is TGTGCCAGCAGCCGGGGCGGGGTAACAGATACGCAGTATTTT. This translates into CASSRGGVTDTQYF.

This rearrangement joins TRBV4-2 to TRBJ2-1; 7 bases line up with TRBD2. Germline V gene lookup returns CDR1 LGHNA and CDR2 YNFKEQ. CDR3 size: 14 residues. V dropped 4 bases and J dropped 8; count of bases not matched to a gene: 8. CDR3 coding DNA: TGTGCCAGCAGCCCTTGGGGGGGAGGCGATGAGCAGTTCTTC. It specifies CASSPWGGGDEQFF.

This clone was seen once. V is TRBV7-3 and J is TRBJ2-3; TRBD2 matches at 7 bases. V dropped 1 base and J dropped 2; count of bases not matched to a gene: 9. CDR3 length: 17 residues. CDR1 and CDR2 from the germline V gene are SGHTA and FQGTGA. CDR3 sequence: CASSLKGPRGDTDTQYF. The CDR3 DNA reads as TGTGCCAGCAGCTTAAAAGGTCCCCGGGGGGACACAGATACGCAGTATTTT.

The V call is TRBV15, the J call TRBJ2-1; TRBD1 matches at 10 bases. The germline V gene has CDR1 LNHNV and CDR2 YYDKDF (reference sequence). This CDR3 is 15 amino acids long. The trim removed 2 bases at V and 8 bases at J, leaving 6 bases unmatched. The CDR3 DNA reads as TGTGCCACCAGCAGACCCACCGGGACAGGGGATGAGCAGTTCTTC. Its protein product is CATSRPTGTGDEQFF.

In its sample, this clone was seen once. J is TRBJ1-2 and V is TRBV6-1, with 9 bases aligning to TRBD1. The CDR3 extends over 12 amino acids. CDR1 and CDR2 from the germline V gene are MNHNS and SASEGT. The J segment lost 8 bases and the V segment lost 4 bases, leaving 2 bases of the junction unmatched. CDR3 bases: TGTGCCAGCAGTGTGGGACAGGGAGGCTACACCTTC. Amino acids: CASSVGQGGYTF.

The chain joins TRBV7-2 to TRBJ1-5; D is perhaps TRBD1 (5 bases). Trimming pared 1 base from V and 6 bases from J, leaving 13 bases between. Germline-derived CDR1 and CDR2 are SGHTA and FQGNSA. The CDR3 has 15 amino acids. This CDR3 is CASSLVGQQGQPQHF. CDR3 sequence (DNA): TGTGCCAGCAGCTTAGTAGGGCAGCAGGGTCAGCCCCAGCATTTT.

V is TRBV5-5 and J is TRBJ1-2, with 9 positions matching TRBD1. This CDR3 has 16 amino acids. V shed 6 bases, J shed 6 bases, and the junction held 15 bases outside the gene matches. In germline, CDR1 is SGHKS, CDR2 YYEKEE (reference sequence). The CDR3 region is CASITDRGILGDGYTF. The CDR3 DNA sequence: TGTGCCAGCATCACGGACAGGGGAATTCTTGGAGATGGCTACACCTTC.

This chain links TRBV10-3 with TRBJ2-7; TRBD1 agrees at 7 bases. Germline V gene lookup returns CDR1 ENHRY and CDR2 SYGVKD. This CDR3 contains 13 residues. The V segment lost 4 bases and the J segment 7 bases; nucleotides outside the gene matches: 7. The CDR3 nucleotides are TGTGCCATCAGTGCCGGGGACAGTTTTGAGCAGTACTTC. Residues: CAISAGDSFEQYF.

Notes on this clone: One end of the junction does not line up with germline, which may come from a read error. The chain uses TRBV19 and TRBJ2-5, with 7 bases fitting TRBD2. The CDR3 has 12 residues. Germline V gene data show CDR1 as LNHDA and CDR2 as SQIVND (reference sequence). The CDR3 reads CASRIAGETQYF. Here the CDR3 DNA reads TGTGCCAGTAGGATAGCGGGAGAGACCCAGTACTTC.

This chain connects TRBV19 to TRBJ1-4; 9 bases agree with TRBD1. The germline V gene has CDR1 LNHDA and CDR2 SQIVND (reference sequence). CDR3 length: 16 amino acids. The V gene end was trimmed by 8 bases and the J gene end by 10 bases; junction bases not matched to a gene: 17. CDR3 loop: CASSTIRDRESRKLFF. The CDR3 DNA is TGTGCCAGTTCAACCATACGGGACAGGGAGTCCCGAAAACTGTTTTTT.

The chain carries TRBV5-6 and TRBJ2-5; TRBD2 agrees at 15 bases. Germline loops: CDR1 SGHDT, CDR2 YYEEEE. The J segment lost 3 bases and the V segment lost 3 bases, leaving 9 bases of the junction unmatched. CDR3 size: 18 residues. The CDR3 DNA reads TGTGCCAGCAGCTCGACCGGGACTAGCGGGGGGTGGGAAGAGACCCAGTACTTC. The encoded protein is CASSSTGTSGGWEETQYF.

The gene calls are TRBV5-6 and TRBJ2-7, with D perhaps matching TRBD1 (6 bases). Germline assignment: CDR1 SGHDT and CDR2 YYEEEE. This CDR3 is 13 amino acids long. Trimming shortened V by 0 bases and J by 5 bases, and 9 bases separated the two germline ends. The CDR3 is CASSLVQGHEQYF. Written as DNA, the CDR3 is TGTGCCAGCAGCTTGGTACAGGGCCACGAGCAGTACTTC.

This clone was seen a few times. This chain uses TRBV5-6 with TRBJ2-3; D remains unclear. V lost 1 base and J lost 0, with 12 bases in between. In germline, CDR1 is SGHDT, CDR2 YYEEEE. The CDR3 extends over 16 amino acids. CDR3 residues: CASSLRTTASTDTQYF. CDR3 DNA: TGTGCCAGCAGCTTGCGTACAACAGCCAGCACAGATACGCAGTATTTT.

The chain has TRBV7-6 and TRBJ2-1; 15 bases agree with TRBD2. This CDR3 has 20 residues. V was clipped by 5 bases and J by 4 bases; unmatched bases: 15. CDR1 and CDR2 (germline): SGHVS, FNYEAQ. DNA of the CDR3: TGTGCCAGCAGCCCCGGACTAGCGGGGGGGCAGGTGACGTCTTACAATGAGCAGTTCTTC. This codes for CASSPGLAGGQVTSYNEQFF.

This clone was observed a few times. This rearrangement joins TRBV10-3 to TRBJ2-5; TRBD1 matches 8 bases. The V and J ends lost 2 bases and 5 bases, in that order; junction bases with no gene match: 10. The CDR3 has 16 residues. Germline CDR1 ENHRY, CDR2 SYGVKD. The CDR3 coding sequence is TGTGCCATCAGTGAGCCAGCGGCAGGGGGCACGGAGACCCAGTACTTC. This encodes CAISEPAAGGTETQYF.

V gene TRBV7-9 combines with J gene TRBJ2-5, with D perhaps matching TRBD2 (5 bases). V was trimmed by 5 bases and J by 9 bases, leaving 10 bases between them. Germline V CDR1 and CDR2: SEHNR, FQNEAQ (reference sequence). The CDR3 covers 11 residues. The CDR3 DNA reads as TGTGCCAGCAGCCCGGAGGTGGCCCAGTACTTC. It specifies CASSPEVAQYF.

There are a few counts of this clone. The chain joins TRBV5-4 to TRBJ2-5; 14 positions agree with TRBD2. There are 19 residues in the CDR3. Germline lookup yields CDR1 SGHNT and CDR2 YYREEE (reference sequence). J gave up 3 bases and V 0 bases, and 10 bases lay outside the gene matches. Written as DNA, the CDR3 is TGTGCCAGCAGCTTGGGGTCCACTCCGGGACTAGCGGGAGAAGAGACCCAGTACTTC. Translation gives CASSLGSTPGLAGEETQYF. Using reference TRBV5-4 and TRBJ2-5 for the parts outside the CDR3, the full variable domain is ETGVTQSPTHLIKTRGQQVTLRCSSQSGHNTVSWYQQALGQGPQFIFQYYREEENGRGNFPPRFSGLQFPNYSSELNVNALELDDSALYLCASSLGSTPGLAGEETQYFGPGTRLLVL.

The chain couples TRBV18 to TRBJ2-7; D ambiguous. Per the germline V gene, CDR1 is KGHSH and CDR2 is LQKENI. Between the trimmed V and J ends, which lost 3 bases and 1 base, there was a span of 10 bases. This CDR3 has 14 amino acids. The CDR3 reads CASSPFEESYEQYF. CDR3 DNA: TGTGCCAGCTCACCGTTTGAAGAGTCCTACGAGCAGTACTTC.

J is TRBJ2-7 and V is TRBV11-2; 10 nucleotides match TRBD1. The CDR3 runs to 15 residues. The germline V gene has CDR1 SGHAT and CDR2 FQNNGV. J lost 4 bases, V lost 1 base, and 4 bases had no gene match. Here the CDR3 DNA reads TGTGCCAGCAGCTTAGGGACAGGGGGTCGGTACGAGCAGTACTTC. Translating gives CASSLGTGGRYEQYF.

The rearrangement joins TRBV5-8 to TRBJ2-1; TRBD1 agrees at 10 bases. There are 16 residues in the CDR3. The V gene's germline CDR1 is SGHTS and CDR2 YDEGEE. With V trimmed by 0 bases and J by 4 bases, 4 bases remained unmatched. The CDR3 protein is CASSLVTGGEYNEQFF. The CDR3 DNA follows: TGTGCCAGCAGCTTGGTGACAGGGGGCGAATACAATGAGCAGTTCTTC.

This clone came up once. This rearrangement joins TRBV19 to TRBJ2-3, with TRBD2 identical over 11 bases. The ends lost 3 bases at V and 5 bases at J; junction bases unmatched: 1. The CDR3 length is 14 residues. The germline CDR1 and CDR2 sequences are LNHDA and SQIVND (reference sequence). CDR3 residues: CASSIGTSGDTQYF. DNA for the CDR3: TGTGCCAGTAGTATTGGGACTAGCGGAGATACGCAGTATTTT.